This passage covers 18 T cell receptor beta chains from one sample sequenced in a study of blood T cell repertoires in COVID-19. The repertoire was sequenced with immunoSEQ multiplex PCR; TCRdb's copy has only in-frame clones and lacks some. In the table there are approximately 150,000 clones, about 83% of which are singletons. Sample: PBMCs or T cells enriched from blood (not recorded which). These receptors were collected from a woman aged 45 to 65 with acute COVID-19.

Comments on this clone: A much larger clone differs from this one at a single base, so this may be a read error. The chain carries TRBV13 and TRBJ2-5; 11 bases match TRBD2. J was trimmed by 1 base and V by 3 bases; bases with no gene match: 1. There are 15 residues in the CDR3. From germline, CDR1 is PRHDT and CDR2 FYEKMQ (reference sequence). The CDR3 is CASSFGTSGQETQYF. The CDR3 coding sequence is TGTGCCAGCAGCTTCGGGACTAGCGGCCAAGAGACCCAGTACTTC. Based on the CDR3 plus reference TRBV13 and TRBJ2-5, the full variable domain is AAGVIQSPRHLIKEKRETATLKCYPIPRHDTVYWYQQGPGQDPQFLISFYEKMQSDKGSIPDRFSAQQFSDYHSELNMSSLELGDSALYFCASSFGTSGQETQYFGPGTRLLVL.

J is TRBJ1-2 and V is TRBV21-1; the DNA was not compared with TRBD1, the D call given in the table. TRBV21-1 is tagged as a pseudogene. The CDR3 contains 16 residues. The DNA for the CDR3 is TGTGCCAGCATGCTACAGGAACCTACAAACCAAAATGGCTACACCTTC. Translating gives CASMLQEPTNQNGYTF.

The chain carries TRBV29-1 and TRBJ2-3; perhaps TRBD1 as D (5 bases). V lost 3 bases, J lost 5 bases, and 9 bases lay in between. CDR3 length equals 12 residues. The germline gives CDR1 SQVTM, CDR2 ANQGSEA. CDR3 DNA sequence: TGCAGCGTTGAGAACAGGCAAGATACGCAGTATTTT. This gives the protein CSVENRQDTQYF.

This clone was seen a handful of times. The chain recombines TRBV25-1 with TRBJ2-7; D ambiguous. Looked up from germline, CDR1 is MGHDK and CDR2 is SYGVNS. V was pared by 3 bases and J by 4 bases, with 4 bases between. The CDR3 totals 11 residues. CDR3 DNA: TGTGCCAGCAGTGACCGGTACGAGCAGTACTTC. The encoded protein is CASSDRYEQYF.

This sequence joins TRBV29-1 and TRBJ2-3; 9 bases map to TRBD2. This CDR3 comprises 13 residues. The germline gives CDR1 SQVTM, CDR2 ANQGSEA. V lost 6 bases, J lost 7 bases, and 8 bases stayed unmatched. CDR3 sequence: CSVDSGSRYTQYF. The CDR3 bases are TGCAGCGTGGATAGCGGGAGTAGGTATACGCAGTATTTT.

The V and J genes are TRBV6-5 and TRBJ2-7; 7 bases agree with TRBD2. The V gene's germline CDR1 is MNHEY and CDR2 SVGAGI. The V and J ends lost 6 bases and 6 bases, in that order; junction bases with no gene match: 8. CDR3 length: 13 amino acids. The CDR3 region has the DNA TGTGCCAGCAGGGGTAATTGGGGGGGCGAGCAGTACTTC. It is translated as CASRGNWGGEQYF.

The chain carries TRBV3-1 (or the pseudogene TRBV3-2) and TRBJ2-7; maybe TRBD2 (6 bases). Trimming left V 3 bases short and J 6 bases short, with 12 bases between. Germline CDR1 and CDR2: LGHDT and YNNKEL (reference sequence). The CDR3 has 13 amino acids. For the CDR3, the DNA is TGTGCCAGCAGCCACCGGGGGACGCTCGAGCAGTACTTC. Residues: CASSHRGTLEQYF.

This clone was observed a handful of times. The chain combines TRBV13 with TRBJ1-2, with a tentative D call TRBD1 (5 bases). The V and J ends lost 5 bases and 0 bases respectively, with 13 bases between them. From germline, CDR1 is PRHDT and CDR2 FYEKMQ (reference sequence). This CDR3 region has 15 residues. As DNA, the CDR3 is TGTGCCAGCAGCCTAGCAGGGCCTACTAACTATGGCTACACCTTC. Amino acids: CASSLAGPTNYGYTF.

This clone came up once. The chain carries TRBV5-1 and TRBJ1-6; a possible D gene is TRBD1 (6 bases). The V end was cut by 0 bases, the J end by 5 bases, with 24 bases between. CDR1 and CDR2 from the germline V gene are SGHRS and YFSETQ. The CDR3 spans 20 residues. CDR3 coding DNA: TGCGCCAGCAGCTTGGTTCATCTCGCCGCAACAGGGAGTAATAATTCACCCCTCCACTTT. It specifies CASSLVHLAATGSNNSPLHF.

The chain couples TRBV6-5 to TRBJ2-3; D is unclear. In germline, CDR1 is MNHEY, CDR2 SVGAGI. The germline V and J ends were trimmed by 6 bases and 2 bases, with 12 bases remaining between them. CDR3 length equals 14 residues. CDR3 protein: CASSPQVPTDTQYF. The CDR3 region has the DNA TGTGCCAGCAGCCCCCAGGTGCCCACAGATACGCAGTATTTT.

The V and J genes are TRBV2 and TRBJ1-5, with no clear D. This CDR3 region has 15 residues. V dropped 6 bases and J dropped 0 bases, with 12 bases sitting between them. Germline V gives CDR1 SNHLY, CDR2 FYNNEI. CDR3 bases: TGTGCCAGCAGGCGAATGCATTATAGCAATCAGCCCCAGCATTTT. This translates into CASRRMHYSNQPQHF.

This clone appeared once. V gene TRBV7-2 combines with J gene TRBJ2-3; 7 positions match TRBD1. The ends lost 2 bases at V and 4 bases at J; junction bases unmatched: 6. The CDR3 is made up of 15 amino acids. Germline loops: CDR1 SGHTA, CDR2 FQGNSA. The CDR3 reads CASSLQGGVSDTQYF. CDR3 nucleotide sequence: TGTGCCAGCAGCTTACAAGGGGGCGTCTCAGATACGCAGTATTTT.

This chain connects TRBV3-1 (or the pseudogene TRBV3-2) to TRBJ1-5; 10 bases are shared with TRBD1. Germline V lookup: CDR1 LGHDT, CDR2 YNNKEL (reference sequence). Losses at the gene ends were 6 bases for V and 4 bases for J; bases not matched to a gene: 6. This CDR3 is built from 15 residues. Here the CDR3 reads CASSAGQGGNQPQHF. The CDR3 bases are TGTGCCAGCAGTGCAGGACAGGGGGGTAATCAGCCCCAGCATTTT.

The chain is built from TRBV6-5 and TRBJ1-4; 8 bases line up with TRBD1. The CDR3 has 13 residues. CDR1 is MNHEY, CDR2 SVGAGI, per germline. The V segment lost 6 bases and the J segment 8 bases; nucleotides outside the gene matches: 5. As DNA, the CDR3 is TGTGCCAGCAGGAGGACAGGGAACGAAAAACTGTTTTTT. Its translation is CASRRTGNEKLFF.

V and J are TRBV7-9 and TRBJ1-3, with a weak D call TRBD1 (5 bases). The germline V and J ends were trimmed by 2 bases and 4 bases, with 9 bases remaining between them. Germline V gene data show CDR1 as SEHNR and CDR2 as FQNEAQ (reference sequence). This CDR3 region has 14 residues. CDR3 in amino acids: CASSLQQAGNTIYF. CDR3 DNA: TGTGCCAGCAGCTTACAACAGGCAGGAAACACCATATATTTT.

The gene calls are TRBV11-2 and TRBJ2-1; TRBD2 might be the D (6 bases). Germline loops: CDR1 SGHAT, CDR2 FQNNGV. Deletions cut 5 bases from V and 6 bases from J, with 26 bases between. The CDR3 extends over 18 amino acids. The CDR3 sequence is CASSTFVFDGKGLNEQFF. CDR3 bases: TGTGCCAGCAGCACATTCGTCTTCGACGGCAAGGGACTCAATGAGCAGTTCTTC.

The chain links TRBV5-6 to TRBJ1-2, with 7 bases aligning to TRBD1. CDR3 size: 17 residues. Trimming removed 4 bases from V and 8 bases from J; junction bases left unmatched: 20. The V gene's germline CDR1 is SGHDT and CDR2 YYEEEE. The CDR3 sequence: CASSRPSGTVFLGGYTF. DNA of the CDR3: TGTGCCAGCAGCCGACCCTCGGGGACAGTCTTTTTAGGCGGCTACACCTTC.

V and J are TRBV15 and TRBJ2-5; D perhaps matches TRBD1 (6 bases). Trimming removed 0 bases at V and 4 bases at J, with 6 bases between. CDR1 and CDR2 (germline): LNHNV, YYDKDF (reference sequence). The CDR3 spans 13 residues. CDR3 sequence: CATSREQGETQYF. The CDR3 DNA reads TGTGCCACCAGCAGAGAACAGGGAGAGACCCAGTACTTC. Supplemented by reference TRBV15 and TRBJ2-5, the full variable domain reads DAMVIQNPRYQVTQFGKPVTLSCSQTLNHNVMYWYQQKSSQAPKLLFHYYDKDFNNEADTPDNFQSRRPNTSFCFLDIRSPGLGDTAMYLCATSREQGETQYFGPGTRLLVL.